This record looks at one T cell receptor beta chain sequence and its context. What it binds is not known. This sample stems from a study of blood T cells in healthy people across ages. Study-wide results and limits: There were more naive CD4+ cells and higher diversity in long-lived donors than in aged donors.

CDR1 is DFQATT and CDR2 is SNEGSKA in the germline V gene (reference sequence). The ends were cut back, 5 bases at V and 0 bases at J, with 13 bases in the middle. The CDR3 length is 14 residues. The use of a sample-barcoded 5' primer and a J-beta primer mix characterized a second PCR of about 7 to 12 cycles. One entry per CDR3 protein, called by TCRdb with MiXCR from the 5' RACE reads. The table includes 1.5 million to 2 million distinct CDR3 sequences, around half detected once. This receptor was taken from a woman aged 40 to 49 in good health. The material sequenced was blood. V usage is TRBV20-1 and J usage is TRBJ1-2, with D possibly TRBD1 on 6 matching bases. The CDR3: CSARDTQANYGYTF. CDR3 coding DNA: TGCAGTGCTCGGGACACCCAGGCTAACTATGGCTACACCTTC.